The rows below give T cell receptor beta chains drawn from one sample of a study of blood T cell repertoires in COVID-19. The data were produced by immunoSEQ multiplex PCR, yet TCRdb's version contains in-frame clones alone and is incomplete. The sample has around 300,000 clones, approximately 89% seen once. Sequencing used PBMCs or T cells enriched from blood (not recorded which). Receptors originate from an older woman who had recovered from COVID-19. The CDR3 runs from the conserved cysteine through the conserved F or W. D genes are given only for firm matches. Part of the rows lack a size; the others show once, few, many or a class for expanded clones.

>TRBD2|few|TRBV6-2/TRBV6-3|TRBJ2-7
TGTGCCAGCAGTGACGGGACTAGCTGGATTTCCTACGAGCAGTACTTC
CASSDGTSWISYEQYF
>TRBD1|NA|TRBV7-9|TRBJ1-2
TGTGCCAGCAGCCCGCGGTCCGGGACAGGAGTCTATGGCTACACCTTC
CASSPRSGTGVYGYTF
>TRBD2|NA|TRBV5-1|TRBJ2-7
TGCGCCAGCAGCTTAAAGGGGCCGGGACTAGCGGGAGGATTATTATCGAGAGAGCAGTACTTC
CASSLKGPGLAGGLLSREQYF
>TRBD1|NA|TRBV7-3|TRBJ2-3
TGTGCCAGCAGCTTACAGGGACAGGGGACAGATACGCAGTATTTT
CASSLQGQGTDTQYF
>NA|NA|TRBV5-1|TRBJ2-1
TGCGCCAGCAGCTTAGTGGCCTCCGCCCCGGAGCAGTTCTTC
CASSLVASAPEQFF
>NA|once|TRBV25-1|TRBJ1-5
TGTGCCAGCTCCTACCCTCGAGCCCAGCATTTT
CASSYPRAQHF
>TRBD1|NA|TRBV3-1/TRBV3-2|TRBJ1-1
TGTGCCAGCAGTCAACAGGGGTTGGGGACTGAAGCTTTCTTT
CASSQQGLGTEAFF
>NA|NA|TRBV18|TRBJ2-7
TGTGCCAGCTCGTCATTACAGGGCCTGGGTCACGAGCAGTACTTC
CASSSLQGLGHEQYF
>NA|NA|TRBV7-6|TRBJ1-5
TGTGCCAGCAGCTTAGCGGCTGAGGGGCCCCAGCATTTT
CASSLAAEGPQHF
>NA|few|TRBV30|TRBJ1-1
TGTGCCTGGAGCCTACAGGGCGGAACTGAAGCTTTCTTT
CAWSLQGGTEAFF
>NA|NA|TRBV9|TRBJ2-7
TGTGCCAGCAGCGAGAGGGACACTTACTACGAGCAGTACTTC
CASSERDTYYEQYF
>TRBD1|few|TRBV11-3|TRBJ2-5
TGTGCCAGCAGCTCTTGGACAGGGGGAGAGTACCAAGAGACCCAGTACTTC
CASSSWTGGEYQETQYF
>TRBD1|once|TRBV24-1|TRBJ2-7
TGTGCCACCACAACCGGGACAGGGAGCTCCTACGAGCAGTACTTC
CATTTGTGSSYEQYF
>TRBD1|NA|TRBV6-5|TRBJ2-7
TGTGCCAGCAGGCAACAGGGGTACGAGCAGTACTTC
CASRQQGYEQYF
>TRBD2|NA|TRBV28|TRBJ2-3
TGTGCCAGCAGGGGACGCGGGCCTAGCGGGAGGGATCGCACAGATACGCAGTATTTT
CASRGRGPSGRDRTDTQYF
>TRBD1|once|TRBV19|TRBJ1-3
TGTGCCAGTAGTACCATGGACAGGGGATCGGCTGGAAACACCATATATTTT
CASSTMDRGSAGNTIYF